Presented here are 31 T cell receptor beta chains from one specimen sequenced in a study of blood T cell repertoires in COVID-19. Profiling relied on immunoSEQ multiplex PCR, and the TCRdb table lists in-frame clones only, not all of them. This table holds roughly 55,000 clones, around 85% found once. Sequencing was done on a sample of peripheral blood. Receptors originate from a human donor in a cohort sampled during active COVID-19.

This chain connects TRBV11-2 to TRBJ2-3; weak D call: TRBD2 (6 bases). The CDR3 contains 17 residues. The V end lost 0 bases, the J end lost 0 bases, and 13 bases lay between the germline ends. CDR1 and CDR2 from the germline V gene are SGHAT and FQNNGV. CDR3 sequence (DNA): TGTGCCAGCAGCTTAGACCTTAGCGGCCTAAGCACAGATACGCAGTATTTT. Amino acid sequence: CASSLDLSGLSTDTQYF.

By share, this clone ranks as medium-sized. This sequence joins TRBV4-2 and TRBJ2-3, with 10 bases that match TRBD2. V was clipped by 4 bases and J by 3 bases; unmatched bases: 4. The germline V gene encodes CDR1 LGHNA and CDR2 YNFKEQ. The CDR3 is 15 residues long. CDR3 coding DNA: TGTGCCAGCAGCCCTGGGACTAGCGAGACAGATACGCAGTATTTT. Protein product: CASSPGTSETDTQYF.

About this clone itself: Different DNA sequences within this sample yield the same CDR3. CDR3 residues: CASSPGRDRVTEAFF. The CDR3 DNA reads as TGTGCCAGCTCACCTGGCAGGGACAGGGTAACTGAAGCTTTCTTT. This sequence joins TRBV18 and TRBJ1-1; 9 bases are a match to TRBD1. This CDR3 has 15 amino acids. V shed 3 bases and J 5 bases; nucleotides not matched to a gene: 7. Germline V gene data show CDR1 as KGHSH and CDR2 as LQKENI.

DNA of the CDR3: TGTGCCAGTAGTCTTCTGGGCGGGAGGGCCGACTCGAACACCGGGGAGCTGTTTTTT. This gives the protein CASSLLGGRADSNTGELFF. The chain couples TRBV19 to TRBJ2-2; 9 bases fit TRBD2. The V gene's germline CDR1 is LNHDA and CDR2 SQIVND (reference sequence). The V gene end was trimmed by 5 bases and the J gene end by 0 bases; junction bases not matched to a gene: 13. CDR3 length equals 19 residues. Together with reference TRBV19 and TRBJ2-2, the CDR3 gives the full variable domain: DGGITQSPKYLFRKEGQNVTLSCEQNLNHDAMYWYRQDPGQGLRLIYYSQIVNDFQKGDIAEGYSVSREKKESFPLTVTSAQKNPTAFYLCASSLLGGRADSNTGELFFGEGSRLTVL.

The genes are TRBV2 and TRBJ2-5, with a tentative D call TRBD1 (7 bases). Trimming left V 5 bases short and J 4 bases short, with 17 bases between. CDR3 length equals 15 residues. Germline V gene data show CDR1 as SNHLY and CDR2 as FYNNEI. The CDR3 here is CASSTAQGGGETQYF. The DNA of the CDR3 is TGTGCCAGCAGTACCGCCCAGGGGGGAGGAGAGACCCAGTACTTC.

The chain couples TRBV10-3 to TRBJ2-2, with 16 positions matching TRBD2. V trimming: 4 bases; J trimming: 5 bases; junction bases outside the gene matches: 1. In germline, CDR1 is ENHRY, CDR2 SYGVKD. This CDR3 is 16 amino acids long. The CDR3 here is CAISGGLAGGTGELFF. CDR3 DNA sequence: TGTGCCATCAGTGGGGGACTAGCGGGAGGGACCGGGGAGCTGTTTTTT.

This clone was counted between two and nine times. The chain is built from TRBV6-6 and TRBJ2-2; tentatively, D is TRBD1 (5 bases). CDR1 is MNHNY and CDR2 is SVGAGI in the germline V gene (reference sequence). V dropped 6 bases and J dropped 7 bases, with 12 bases sitting between them. This CDR3 is 13 amino acids long. CDR3 bases: TGTGCCAGCAGACAAACCCAGGGCGGGGAGCTGTTTTTT. Its protein product is CASRQTQGGELFF.

The chain combines TRBV7-2 with TRBJ2-3, with 9 nucleotides matching TRBD2. Germline V gives CDR1 SGHTA, CDR2 FQGNSA. Trimming cost V 1 base and J 11 bases; bases outside gene matches: 10. CDR3 size: 15 residues. The CDR3, as DNA: TGTGCCAGCAGCTTAGATTCCAGCGGGAGGTTCGGGCAGTATTTT. It specifies CASSLDSSGRFGQYF.

The J gene is TRBJ2-2, the V gene TRBV4-2; TRBD2 matches at 8 bases. V trimming: 3 bases; J trimming: 5 bases; junction bases outside the gene matches: 8. CDR1 LGHNA and CDR2 YNFKEQ come from the germline V gene. CDR3 length: 16 residues. The CDR3 spells CASSQGLAGRTGELFF. CDR3 sequence (DNA): TGTGCCAGCAGCCAGGGGCTAGCGGGTCGTACCGGGGAGCTGTTTTTT.

The rearrangement uses TRBV5-1 and TRBJ2-2; 11 bases are shared with TRBD2. V lost 4 bases and J lost 2; bases outside the gene matches: 7. In germline, CDR1 is SGHRS, CDR2 YFSETQ. This CDR3 contains 17 residues. CDR3 bases: TGCGCCAGCAGCGCCGGACTAGCGGGCTCTAACACCGGGGAGCTGTTTTTT. Amino acid sequence: CASSAGLAGSNTGELFF.

This clone was observed once. This chain connects TRBV16 to TRBJ2-3; no clear D gene. This CDR3 is 14 amino acids long. V lost 0 bases to trimming and J lost 6 bases, with 10 bases between them. Germline loops: CDR1 KGHSY, CDR2 FQNENV. The CDR3 DNA follows: TGTGCCAGCAGCCAATCGTCCGCCGGGGATACGCAGTATTTT. Amino acids: CASSQSSAGDTQYF.

This rearrangement joins TRBV18 to TRBJ2-7; TRBD2 might be the D (6 bases). V shed 2 bases and J shed 1 base, with 15 bases lying between them. This CDR3 region has 16 residues. The germline gives CDR1 KGHSH, CDR2 LQKENI. CDR3 in DNA: TGTGCCAGCTCACCAGGGGCAGCGGGCGAGTCCTACGAGCAGTACTTC. Its translation is CASSPGAAGESYEQYF.

This chain uses TRBV28 with TRBJ2-1; TRBD1 agrees at 11 bases. Losses at the gene ends were 1 base for V and 6 bases for J; bases not matched to a gene: 5. Germline V gene lookup returns CDR1 MDHEN and CDR2 SYDVKM. The CDR3 sequence is 16 residues long. The CDR3 DNA reads TGTGCCAGCAGTTTATTGGGGACAGGGGGAACCAATGAGCAGTTCTTC. Protein product: CASSLLGTGGTNEQFF.

In DNA form, the CDR3 reads TGTGCCAGTAGTCCGGACAGGGGGAGCACAGATACGCAGTATTTT. Protein product: CASSPDRGSTDTQYF. The rearrangement links TRBV19 to TRBJ2-3, with 10 positions matching TRBD1. The germline gives CDR1 LNHDA, CDR2 SQIVND (reference sequence). V dropped 5 bases and J dropped 0; count of bases not matched to a gene: 2. The CDR3 runs 15 residues.

The rearrangement joins TRBV6-1 to TRBJ2-2; the match to TRBD1 covers 8 bases. The CDR3 sequence is 16 residues long. V lost 4 bases to trimming and J lost 7 bases; unmatched junction nucleotides: 11. Germline V gene sequence: CDR1 MNHNS, CDR2 SASEGT. CDR3 protein: CASSAGGTGRDGELFF. The CDR3 DNA is TGTGCCAGCAGTGCAGGGGGGACAGGTCGGGACGGGGAGCTGTTTTTT.

This clone was recorded only once. V usage is TRBV18 and J usage is TRBJ1-2, with TRBD1 as a possible D gene (5 bases). V was cut by 1 base and J by 3 bases, with 9 bases left in between. CDR1 is KGHSH, CDR2 LQKENI, per germline. CDR3 length: 14 amino acids. The CDR3 coding sequence is TGTGCCAGCTCACCACAGGGGCCGGACTATGGCTACACCTTC. Protein: CASSPQGPDYGYTF.

The CDR3 region has the DNA TGTGCCAGCAGCCGTACGGGGGTCTCGGGCTACACCTTC. Protein sequence: CASSRTGVSGYTF. The chain combines TRBV5-4 with TRBJ1-2; tentatively, D is TRBD1 (5 bases). The V and J ends lost 4 bases and 8 bases respectively, with 15 bases between them. The V gene's germline CDR1 is SGHNT and CDR2 YYREEE (reference sequence). The CDR3 sequence is 13 residues long.

This clone has a handful of counts. This chain links TRBV11-2 with TRBJ1-4, with a possible D match to TRBD1 (5 bases). The CDR3 covers 15 residues. Germline CDR1 is SGHAT and CDR2 is FQNNGV. V was cut by 5 bases and J by 3 bases, with 13 bases left in between. This CDR3 reads CASSLRDRSNEKLFF. CDR3 sequence (DNA): TGTGCCAGCAGCCTACGCGACAGATCTAATGAAAAACTGTTTTTT.

This chain connects TRBV5-1 to TRBJ2-5; TRBD2 aligns across 9 bases. CDR3 length: 15 residues. Germline CDR1 is SGHRS and CDR2 is YFSETQ. J lost 2 bases, V lost 1 base, and 3 bases had no gene match. The CDR3 bases are TGCGCCAGCAGCTTGCTGACTAGCGGACAAGAGACCCAGTACTTC. Protein: CASSLLTSGQETQYF. The full variable domain, in which reference TRBV5-1 and TRBJ2-5 provide the parts outside the CDR3, is KAGVTQTPRYLIKTRGQQVTLSCSPISGHRSVSWYQQTPGQGLQFLFEYFSETQRNKGNFPGRFSGRQFSNSRSEMNVSTLELGDSALYLCASSLLTSGQETQYFGPGTRLLVL.

This clone was detected only a few times. The V call is TRBV18, the J call TRBJ1-1, with a tentative D call TRBD1 (5 bases). Germline CDR1 KGHSH, CDR2 LQKENI. CDR3 length: 15 residues. The germline V and J ends were trimmed by 3 bases and 3 bases, with 14 bases remaining between them. This CDR3 is CASSPREGGDTEAFF. CDR3 bases: TGTGCCAGCTCACCCCGGGAGGGAGGGGACACTGAAGCTTTCTTT.

This clone was observed a handful of times. V is TRBV24-1 and J is TRBJ2-7, with 8 nucleotides matching TRBD1. V dropped 3 bases and J dropped 6; count of bases not matched to a gene: 12. The CDR3 has 16 amino acids. CDR1 and CDR2 from the germline V gene are KGHDR and SFDVKD. The CDR3 here is CATSDPTGTGRSEQYF. CDR3 bases: TGTGCCACCAGTGATCCAACCGGGACAGGACGAAGCGAGCAGTACTTC.

This chain links TRBV5-4 with TRBJ2-5; D unclear. The V gene's germline CDR1 is SGHNT and CDR2 YYREEE (reference sequence). This CDR3 region has 14 residues. Trimming stripped 2 bases from V and 2 bases from J, with 10 bases between. Here the CDR3 DNA reads TGTGCCAGCAGCTTTCGGAGCCAGCAAGAGACCCAGTACTTC. This codes for CASSFRSQQETQYF.

The rearrangement joins TRBV11-2 to TRBJ2-3; a possible D gene is TRBD1 (5 bases). From germline, CDR1 is SGHAT and CDR2 FQNNGV. This CDR3 comprises 15 residues. V lost 1 base and J lost 3, with 11 bases in between. This CDR3 is CASSLVGVPTDTQYF. The CDR3 DNA follows: TGTGCCAGCAGCTTAGTAGGGGTTCCGACAGATACGCAGTATTTT.

This clone was recorded once. The chain couples TRBV7-2 to TRBJ2-7; D is unclear. CDR1 is SGHTA and CDR2 is FQGNSA in the germline V gene. V was clipped by 1 base and J by 0 bases, with 7 bases between them. The CDR3 totals 14 residues. The CDR3 coding sequence is TGTGCCAGCAGCTTAGAAGAGAGCTCCTACGAGCAGTACTTC. This sequence encodes CASSLEESSYEQYF. Drawing the rest from reference TRBV7-2 and TRBJ2-7, the complete variable domain is GAGVSQSPSNKVTEKGKDVELRCDPISGHTALYWYRQSLGQGLEFLIYFQGNSAPDKSGLPSDRFSAERTGGSVSTLTIQRTQQEDSAVYLCASSLEESSYEQYFGPGTRLTVT.

This clone was found a few times. This chain uses TRBV10-3 with TRBJ2-3, with D tentatively TRBD2 (6 bases). This CDR3 comprises 17 residues. Trimming cost V 4 bases and J 4 bases, with 21 bases left between them. CDR1 is ENHRY, CDR2 SYGVKD, per germline. The CDR3 region is CAISGMTGTPKADTQYF. The CDR3 nucleotides read TGTGCCATCAGTGGAATGACCGGGACTCCCAAGGCAGATACGCAGTATTTT.

The chain recombines TRBV20-1 with TRBJ2-7; D is ambiguous. CDR1 DFQATT and CDR2 SNEGSKA come from the germline V gene (reference sequence). V lost 2 bases and J lost 3, with 5 bases in between. This CDR3 has 11 residues. This chain's CDR3 is CSARRGYEQYF. The CDR3 DNA reads as TGCAGTGCTAGAAGAGGCTACGAGCAGTACTTC.

This chain connects TRBV7-2 to TRBJ2-7; weak D call: TRBD2 (5 bases). The CDR3 has 14 residues. Germline assignment: CDR1 SGHTA and CDR2 FQGNSA. Between the trimmed V and J ends, which lost 1 base and 6 bases, there was a span of 13 bases. The CDR3 sequence: CASSLGRGGGEQYF. CDR3 in DNA: TGTGCCAGCAGCTTAGGGCGTGGAGGCGGCGAGCAGTACTTC.

The V call is TRBV7-9, the J call TRBJ2-7; TRBD2 matches at 12 bases. Germline assignment: CDR1 SEHNR and CDR2 FQNEAQ (reference sequence). V lost 5 bases and J lost 5; bases outside the gene matches: 4. This CDR3 spans 14 amino acids. CDR3: CASSPWTSGNEQYF. The CDR3 DNA reads TGTGCCAGCAGCCCCTGGACTAGCGGGAACGAGCAGTACTTC. Combining the CDR3 with reference TRBV7-9 and TRBJ2-7 gives the whole variable domain DTGVSQNPRHKITKRGQNVTFRCDPISEHNRLYWYRQTLGQGPEFLTYFQNEAQLEKSRLLSDRFSAERPKGSFSTLEIQRTEQGDSAMYLCASSPWTSGNEQYFGPGTRLTVT.

The chain combines TRBV19 with TRBJ1-1, with 8 bases lining up with TRBD1. V lost 7 bases and J lost 5; bases outside the gene matches: 6. Germline values: CDR1 LNHDA, CDR2 SQIVND (reference sequence). This CDR3 spans 13 amino acids. CDR3 DNA sequence: TGTGCCAGTACCTTGGGACAGGTAACTGAAGCTTTCTTT. It encodes CASTLGQVTEAFF. Full variable domain (outside the CDR3, taken from reference TRBV19 and TRBJ1-1): DGGITQSPKYLFRKEGQNVTLSCEQNLNHDAMYWYRQDPGQGLRLIYYSQIVNDFQKGDIAEGYSVSREKKESFPLTVTSAQKNPTAFYLCASTLGQVTEAFFGQGTRLTVV.

V and J are TRBV19 and TRBJ2-1; 12 bases align to TRBD2. Germline trimming cut 7 bases from V and 0 bases from J; bases unmatched to any gene: 13. The germline gives CDR1 LNHDA, CDR2 SQIVND (reference sequence). The CDR3 spans 19 residues. In DNA form, the CDR3 reads TGTGCCAGTACCCCTTCTGGACTAGCGGGAAGGTCCTCCTACAATGAGCAGTTCTTC. Its translation is CASTPSGLAGRSSYNEQFF. The entire variable domain, with the rest obtained from reference TRBV19 and TRBJ2-1, is as follows: DGGITQSPKYLFRKEGQNVTLSCEQNLNHDAMYWYRQDPGQGLRLIYYSQIVNDFQKGDIAEGYSVSREKKESFPLTVTSAQKNPTAFYLCASTPSGLAGRSSYNEQFFGPGTRLTVL.

The chain combines TRBV5-6 with TRBJ2-3; 11 bases align to TRBD2. Germline V gene sequence: CDR1 SGHDT, CDR2 YYEEEE. Trimming removed 0 bases from V and 0 bases from J; junction bases left unmatched: 6. The CDR3 loop spans 18 amino acids. CDR3: CASSLGLAGTASTDTQYF. The CDR3 DNA reads as TGTGCCAGCAGCTTGGGACTAGCGGGAACAGCTAGCACAGATACGCAGTATTTT.